These T cell receptor beta chains were read from a single sample in a study of blood T cell repertoires in COVID-19. Only in-frame clones appear in the TCRdb table, and some are missing; sequencing was by immunoSEQ multiplex PCR. Of under 200,000 clones listed, approximately 88% were seen once; the top ten hold about a tenth. Sample: peripheral blood. These receptors all stem from a woman aged 80 or older with active or convalescent COVID-19. The CDR3 runs from the conserved cysteine through the conserved F or W. D genes are given only for firm matches. Rows give clone size only sometimes, using once, few, many, or a class for an expanded clone.

clone_size: .; v_call: TRBV4-1; j_call: TRBJ2-7; d_call: TRBD1; cdr3_aa: CASSQATGFGSYEQYF; cdr3_nt: TGCGCCAGCAGCCAAGCGACAGGGTTTGGCTCCTACGAGCAGTACTTC
clone_size: once; v_call: TRBV5-8; j_call: TRBJ2-5; d_call: TRBD1; cdr3_aa: CASSPWTGGPQETQYF; cdr3_nt: TGTGCCAGCAGCCCGTGGACAGGGGGCCCCCAAGAGACCCAGTACTTC
clone_size: .; v_call: TRBV30; j_call: TRBJ1-5; d_call: .; cdr3_aa: CAWNRDGFNQPQHF; cdr3_nt: TGTGCCTGGAACAGGGACGGATTCAATCAGCCCCAGCATTTT
clone_size: .; v_call: TRBV5-1; j_call: TRBJ2-2; d_call: TRBD1; cdr3_aa: CASSFGDRTNTGELFF; cdr3_nt: TGCGCCAGCAGCTTCGGGGACAGAACGAACACCGGGGAGCTGTTTTTT
clone_size: .; v_call: TRBV6-1; j_call: TRBJ1-4; d_call: .; cdr3_aa: CASSEASGNEKLFF; cdr3_nt: TGTGCCAGCAGTGAAGCGTCAGGGAATGAAAAACTGTTTTTT
clone_size: .; v_call: TRBV6-1; j_call: TRBJ2-7; d_call: .; cdr3_aa: CASSERTVPYEQYF; cdr3_nt: TGTGCCAGCAGTGAACGGACAGTTCCCTACGAGCAGTACTTC
clone_size: .; v_call: TRBV7-2; j_call: TRBJ2-3; d_call: TRBD2; cdr3_aa: CASSLALAGGLPDTQYF; cdr3_nt: TGTGCCAGCAGCTTAGCCCTAGCGGGGGGATTACCAGATACGCAGTATTTT
clone_size: .; v_call: TRBV11-3; j_call: TRBJ2-2; d_call: .; cdr3_aa: CASSLVTGTGELFF; cdr3_nt: TGTGCCAGCAGCTTAGTTACGGGCACCGGGGAGCTGTTTTTT
clone_size: .; v_call: TRBV5-1; j_call: TRBJ2-2; d_call: TRBD2; cdr3_aa: CASSTQLAGGTNTGELFF; cdr3_nt: TGCGCCAGCAGCACCCAACTAGCGGGGGGGACGAACACCGGGGAGCTGTTTTTT
clone_size: .; v_call: TRBV28; j_call: TRBJ1-2; d_call: .; cdr3_aa: CASSLAANYGYTF; cdr3_nt: TGTGCCAGCAGTTTAGCAGCTAACTATGGCTACACCTTC
clone_size: .; v_call: TRBV15; j_call: TRBJ2-7; d_call: TRBD1; cdr3_aa: CATSRETGSLYEQYF; cdr3_nt: TGTGCCACCAGCAGGGAGACAGGGAGTCTCTACGAGCAGTACTTC
clone_size: once; v_call: TRBV9; j_call: TRBJ2-7; d_call: TRBD2; cdr3_aa: CASSAGTSGGTYYEQYF; cdr3_nt: TGTGCCAGCAGCGCGGGGACTAGCGGGGGGACCTACTACGAGCAGTACTTC
clone_size: .; v_call: TRBV19; j_call: TRBJ1-5; d_call: .; cdr3_aa: CASSIDLTFGGNQPQHF; cdr3_nt: TGTGCCAGTAGTATAGATTTGACTTTTGGCGGCAATCAGCCCCAGCATTTT
clone_size: .; v_call: TRBV19; j_call: TRBJ1-6; d_call: .; cdr3_aa: CASRRGHGSPLHF; cdr3_nt: TGTGCCAGTAGGAGAGGCCACGGTTCACCCCTCCACTTT
clone_size: .; v_call: TRBV2; j_call: TRBJ2-2; d_call: TRBD1; cdr3_aa: CASSRTGAGELFF; cdr3_nt: TGTGCCAGCAGTAGGACAGGGGCCGGGGAGCTGTTTTTT
clone_size: .; v_call: TRBV11-1; j_call: TRBJ2-6; d_call: TRBD2; cdr3_aa: CASRPGGDSGANVLTF; cdr3_nt: TGTGCCAGCAGACCCGGGGGGGACTCTGGGGCCAACGTCCTGACTTTC
clone_size: .; v_call: TRBV7-2; j_call: TRBJ2-7; d_call: TRBD1; cdr3_aa: CASSSGQESSYEQYF; cdr3_nt: TGTGCCAGCAGCTCCGGACAGGAGTCCTCCTACGAGCAGTACTTC
clone_size: .; v_call: TRBV9; j_call: TRBJ2-1; d_call: TRBD2; cdr3_aa: CASSVEGTSGDSYNEQFF; cdr3_nt: TGTGCCAGCAGCGTGGAAGGGACTAGCGGGGACTCCTACAATGAGCAGTTCTTC
clone_size: .; v_call: TRBV5-1; j_call: TRBJ2-3; d_call: .; cdr3_aa: CASSLGGETDTQYF; cdr3_nt: TGCGCCAGCAGCTTGGGCGGGGAGACAGATACGCAGTATTTT
clone_size: .; v_call: TRBV18; j_call: TRBJ1-4; d_call: .; cdr3_aa: CASSPGRNGEKLFF; cdr3_nt: TGTGCCAGCTCACCAGGCAGGAACGGAGAAAAACTGTTTTTT
clone_size: few; v_call: TRBV7-9; j_call: TRBJ2-1; d_call: .; cdr3_aa: CASSFRGYRNEQFF; cdr3_nt: TGTGCCAGCAGCTTCCGGGGATACCGAAATGAGCAGTTCTTC
clone_size: .; v_call: TRBV19; j_call: TRBJ1-4; d_call: TRBD1; cdr3_aa: CASRQGTNEKLFF; cdr3_nt: TGTGCCAGCCGACAGGGAACTAATGAAAAACTGTTTTTT
clone_size: .; v_call: TRBV6-6; j_call: TRBJ1-1; d_call: .; cdr3_aa: CASSYGRGFGNTEAFF; cdr3_nt: TGTGCCAGCAGTTACGGCCGGGGGTTCGGCAACACTGAAGCTTTCTTT
clone_size: .; v_call: TRBV19; j_call: TRBJ2-7; d_call: TRBD1; cdr3_aa: CASSTGQLYEQYF; cdr3_nt: TGTGCCAGTAGTACGGGACAGCTCTACGAGCAGTACTTC
clone_size: .; v_call: TRBV7-9; j_call: TRBJ2-2; d_call: .; cdr3_aa: CASSLSSGELFF; cdr3_nt: TGTGCCAGCAGCTTATCCAGTGGGGAGCTGTTTTTT
clone_size: .; v_call: TRBV12-3/TRBV12-4; j_call: TRBJ1-2; d_call: .; cdr3_aa: CASNRANYGYTF; cdr3_nt: TGTGCCAGCAACAGGGCTAACTATGGCTACACCTTC
clone_size: .; v_call: TRBV10-1; j_call: TRBJ2-3; d_call: .; cdr3_aa: CASSELSPGSTDTQYF; cdr3_nt: TGCGCCAGCAGTGAGCTCTCCCCGGGGAGCACAGATACGCAGTATTTT
clone_size: few; v_call: TRBV25-1; j_call: TRBJ1-2; d_call: TRBD1; cdr3_aa: CASSEVGQGYGYTF; cdr3_nt: TGTGCCAGCAGTGAGGTAGGACAGGGCTATGGCTACACCTTC
clone_size: .; v_call: TRBV4-3; j_call: TRBJ1-2; d_call: TRBD1; cdr3_aa: CASSQGHTGDYGYTF; cdr3_nt: TGCGCCAGCAGCCAAGGCCACACAGGGGACTATGGCTACACCTTC
clone_size: .; v_call: TRBV2; j_call: TRBJ1-5; d_call: .; cdr3_aa: CASSRQPDQPQHF; cdr3_nt: TGTGCCAGCTCCCGACAGCCCGATCAGCCCCAGCATTTT
clone_size: .; v_call: TRBV6-6; j_call: TRBJ1-3; d_call: TRBD1; cdr3_aa: CASRQGASGNTIYF; cdr3_nt: TGTGCCAGCAGACAGGGGGCATCTGGAAACACCATATATTTT
clone_size: .; v_call: TRBV6-6; j_call: TRBJ1-2; d_call: TRBD1; cdr3_aa: CASSYTGGYGYTF; cdr3_nt: TGTGCCAGCAGTTACACAGGGGGCTATGGCTACACCTTC
clone_size: once; v_call: TRBV6-5; j_call: TRBJ2-7; d_call: .; cdr3_aa: CASSYRQGGKNEQYF; cdr3_nt: TGTGCCAGCAGTTATCGGCAGGGGGGAAAGAACGAGCAGTACTTC
clone_size: .; v_call: TRBV18; j_call: TRBJ2-1; d_call: .; cdr3_aa: CASSHRGGEQFF; cdr3_nt: TGTGCCAGCTCTCATCGGGGAGGTGAGCAGTTCTTC
clone_size: .; v_call: TRBV19; j_call: TRBJ1-2; d_call: .; cdr3_aa: CASKPDTTNYGYTF; cdr3_nt: TGTGCCAGTAAACCCGACACGACTAACTATGGCTACACCTTC
clone_size: .; v_call: TRBV7-9; j_call: TRBJ2-1; d_call: .; cdr3_aa: CASRATEEQFF; cdr3_nt: TGTGCCAGCAGAGCCACAGAAGAGCAGTTCTTC
clone_size: .; v_call: TRBV11-3; j_call: TRBJ2-5; d_call: .; cdr3_aa: CASSQFREEKTQYF; cdr3_nt: TGTGCCAGCAGTCAGTTCAGGGAGGAAAAGACCCAGTACTTC
clone_size: once; v_call: TRBV27; j_call: TRBJ1-3; d_call: .; cdr3_aa: CASSPYRDTGNTIYF; cdr3_nt: TGTGCCAGCAGTCCCTACCGGGACACTGGAAACACCATATATTTT